These 23 T cell receptor beta chains came from one sample sequenced in a study of blood T cell repertoires in COVID-19. TCRdb's copy holds only in-frame clones and misses some; the assay was immunoSEQ multiplex PCR. The sample carries over 600,000 clones, around 90% recorded once. Sequencing input: peripheral blood. The receptors derive from a woman aged 18 to 35 with acute or convalescent COVID-19.

This clone was recorded a few times. This chain connects TRBV15 to TRBJ1-2, with 11 bases identical to TRBD1. From germline, CDR1 is LNHNV and CDR2 YYDKDF (reference sequence). Trimming at V came to 4 bases and at J to 4 bases, leaving 5 bases not matched to a gene. CDR3 length: 15 amino acids. The CDR3 DNA reads TGTGCCACCAGCACCGGACAGGGGGCCGGCTATGGCTACACCTTC. Its protein is CATSTGQGAGYGYTF.

This chain connects TRBV24-1 to TRBJ2-1, with D possibly being TRBD1 (6 bases). CDR3 length: 17 residues. V was trimmed by 5 bases and J by 0 bases, leaving 16 bases between them. The V gene's germline CDR1 is KGHDR and CDR2 SFDVKD. The CDR3 reads CATSGPQGASSYNEQFF. The CDR3 coding sequence is TGTGCCACCAGTGGCCCACAGGGCGCGAGCTCCTACAATGAGCAGTTCTTC.

This sequence joins TRBV2 and TRBJ2-6, with D possibly matching TRBD1 (5 bases). V lost 4 bases to trimming and J lost 1 base, with 8 bases between them. This CDR3 spans 15 amino acids. The germline CDR1 and CDR2 sequences are SNHLY and FYNNEI. The CDR3 sequence is CASSGRVSGANVLTF. The CDR3 DNA reads TGTGCCAGCAGTGGCAGGGTTTCTGGGGCCAACGTCCTGACTTTC.

The genes are TRBV6-6 and TRBJ1-2; 7 nucleotides line up with TRBD1. In germline, CDR1 is MNHNY, CDR2 SVGAGI (reference sequence). The CDR3 covers 16 residues. After removal of 0 bases from V and 1 base from J, the junction contained 5 bases not matched to a gene. The CDR3 region is CASSYSTGPFNYGYTF. CDR3 DNA: TGTGCCAGCAGTTACTCGACAGGGCCCTTTAACTATGGCTACACCTTC.

This chain connects TRBV6-2 or TRBV6-3 to TRBJ1-2, with D maybe TRBD1 (5 bases). CDR3 size: 15 residues. The germline gives CDR1 MNHEY, CDR2 SVGEGT. Trimming took off 6 bases at V and 3 bases at J, with 17 bases between the two ends. This CDR3 reads CASSQTLQGHYGYTF. The CDR3 bases are TGTGCCAGCAGCCAAACCCTCCAGGGCCACTATGGCTACACCTTC.

This clone was detected only once. The chain is built from TRBV25-1 and TRBJ1-4; D is perhaps TRBD1 (6 bases). This CDR3 contains 14 residues. Germline V gene lookup returns CDR1 MGHDK and CDR2 SYGVNS. V was shortened by 3 bases and J by 3 bases, with 8 bases between the two germline ends. The CDR3 reads CASSDWGPNEKLFF. DNA of the CDR3: TGTGCCAGCAGTGACTGGGGGCCTAATGAAAAACTGTTTTTT.

The chain couples TRBV7-2 to TRBJ1-1; D gene ambiguous. CDR1 SGHTA and CDR2 FQGNSA come from the germline V gene. The length of the CDR3 is 12 residues. The V and J ends lost 5 bases and 8 bases respectively, with 12 bases between them. CDR3 amino acids: CASSPFRGEAFF. DNA of the CDR3: TGTGCCAGCAGCCCCTTTAGAGGGGAAGCTTTCTTT.

V gene TRBV27 combines with J gene TRBJ1-2; the D is unclear. The CDR3 contains 13 residues. CDR1 is MNHEY, CDR2 SMNVEV, per germline (reference sequence). Deletions cut 5 bases from V and 4 bases from J, with 11 bases between. CDR3 coding DNA: TGTGCCAGCAGTCCAGACGGGAGCTATGGCTACACCTTC. It yields the protein CASSPDGSYGYTF.

This chain uses TRBV5-4 with TRBJ1-2; possible D gene TRBD1, 5 bases. The V and J ends lost 5 bases and 4 bases respectively, with 18 bases between them. This CDR3 has 15 amino acids. Germline loops: CDR1 SGHNT, CDR2 YYREEE (reference sequence). CDR3 in amino acids: CASSSAAGSIYGYTF. In DNA form, the CDR3 reads TGTGCCAGCAGTTCTGCGGCAGGGTCTATCTATGGCTACACCTTC.

The chain recombines TRBV2 with TRBJ2-3; D not resolved. The germline V gene encodes CDR1 SNHLY and CDR2 FYNNEI. V lost 4 bases to trimming and J lost 3 bases, with 8 bases between them. The CDR3 sequence is 13 residues long. The CDR3 here is CASSASQTDTQYF. The DNA of the CDR3 is TGTGCCAGCAGTGCCTCGCAGACAGATACGCAGTATTTT.

This clone has just one count. The CDR3 spells CSVADWAQYF. The CDR3 DNA reads as TGCAGTGTGGCGGACTGGGCGCAGTATTTT. The rearrangement joins TRBV20-1 to TRBJ2-3, with D tentatively TRBD2 (5 bases). The CDR3 consists of 10 residues. V shed 7 bases and J shed 10 bases, with 12 bases lying between them. CDR1 DFQATT and CDR2 SNEGSKA come from the germline V gene (reference sequence).

This chain joins TRBV29-1 and TRBJ1-1, with a weak D call TRBD1 (5 bases). V was shortened by 7 bases and J by 1 base, with 13 bases between the two germline ends. This CDR3 spans 13 amino acids. Germline CDR1 SQVTM, CDR2 ANQGSEA. DNA for the CDR3: TGCAGCGCGGGGGGGGGATCGAACACTGAAGCTTTCTTT. Translated, it gives CSAGGGSNTEAFF.

This rearrangement joins TRBV9 to TRBJ1-1, with D perhaps TRBD1 (6 bases). From germline, CDR1 is SGDLS and CDR2 YYNGEE. The CDR3 contains 15 residues. With 3 bases removed from V and 2 bases from J, the gap between germline ends came to 14 bases. CDR3 nucleotides: TGTGCCAGCAGCGACACAGGGTTCGCAAACACTGAAGCTTTCTTT. Its protein is CASSDTGFANTEAFF.

This rearrangement joins TRBV24-1 to TRBJ2-1, with D perhaps matching TRBD1 (7 bases). V lost 3 bases, J lost 14 bases, and 16 bases lay in between. In germline, CDR1 is KGHDR, CDR2 SFDVKD. The CDR3 totals 13 residues. Here the CDR3 DNA reads TGTGCCACCAGTGATCATGAGTCCAGGGGGGAGTTCTTC. It specifies CATSDHESRGEFF.

The J gene is TRBJ1-4, the V gene TRBV6-5; 11 positions agree with TRBD1. J was trimmed by 8 bases and V by 10 bases; bases with no gene match: 9. The CDR3 runs to 14 residues. Germline assignment: CDR1 MNHEY and CDR2 SVGAGI. CDR3 amino acids: CATQNRDRGEKLFF. The CDR3 coding sequence is TGTGCCACCCAGAACCGGGACAGGGGGGAAAAACTGTTTTTT.

The chain recombines TRBV6-4 with TRBJ2-1, with D maybe TRBD1 (6 bases). The CDR3 spans 14 residues. V lost 0 bases, J lost 12 bases, and 15 bases lay in between. The V gene's germline CDR1 is MRHNA and CDR2 SNTAGT. CDR3 region: CASSDSSVTGLQFF. The CDR3 region has the DNA TGTGCCAGCAGTGACTCTTCGGTTACAGGGTTGCAGTTCTTC.

The V gene is TRBV7-9, the J gene TRBJ2-7; 9 nucleotides align to TRBD1. Germline V gene sequence: CDR1 SEHNR, CDR2 FQNEAQ (reference sequence). The CDR3 is 13 residues long. The ends lost 5 bases at V and 3 bases at J; junction bases unmatched: 2. For the CDR3, the DNA is TGTGCCAGCAGCACGGGACAGGGCTACGAGCAGTACTTC. Translated, it gives CASSTGQGYEQYF. Supplemented by reference TRBV7-9 and TRBJ2-7, the full variable domain reads DTGVSQNPRHKITKRGQNVTFRCDPISEHNRLYWYRQTLGQGPEFLTYFQNEAQLEKSRLLSDRFSAERPKGSFSTLEIQRTEQGDSAMYLCASSTGQGYEQYFGPGTRLTVT.

The J gene is TRBJ2-5, the V gene TRBV3-1 (or the pseudogene TRBV3-2), with D maybe TRBD1 (5 bases). Trimming shortened V by 3 bases and J by 5 bases, and 13 bases separated the two germline ends. CDR3 length: 14 amino acids. The germline V gene has CDR1 LGHDT and CDR2 YNNKEL (reference sequence). The CDR3 loop reads CASSHWQGTETQYF. CDR3 DNA sequence: TGTGCCAGCAGCCATTGGCAGGGTACGGAGACCCAGTACTTC.

The chain is built from TRBV19 and TRBJ2-2; 8 bases map to TRBD2. Germline V CDR1 and CDR2: LNHDA, SQIVND (reference sequence). V shed 7 bases and J 3 bases; nucleotides not matched to a gene: 7. There are 15 residues in the CDR3. The CDR3 bases are TGTGCCAGTACCCGGGGGGGCCCGGACACCGGGGAGCTGTTTTTT. Amino acid sequence: CASTRGGPDTGELFF.

This clone was counted a single time. The chain links TRBV9 to TRBJ2-6, with 8 bases that match TRBD1. J lost 0 bases, V lost 4 bases, and 6 bases had no gene match. CDR1 and CDR2 from the germline V gene are SGDLS and YYNGEE. This CDR3 is built from 17 residues. The DNA of the CDR3 is TGTGCCAGCAGCTTCCGGACAGGGAGCTCTGGGGCCAACGTCCTGACTTTC. This codes for CASSFRTGSSGANVLTF. Variable domain in full (rest from reference TRBV9 and TRBJ2-6): DSGVTQTPKHLITATGQRVTLRCSPRSGDLSVYWYQQSLDQGLQFLIQYYNGEERAKGNILERFSAQQFPDLHSELNLSSLELGDSALYFCASSFRTGSSGANVLTFGAGSRLTVL.

The chain links TRBV6-5 to TRBJ2-3; D is undetermined. The germline V and J ends were trimmed by 0 bases and 4 bases, with 14 bases remaining between them. Germline CDR1 is MNHEY and CDR2 is SVGAGI. The CDR3 loop spans 16 amino acids. CDR3 sequence (DNA): TGTGCCAGCAGTTACTCGATTTTGCTCCAGGCAGATACGCAGTATTTT. This translates into CASSYSILLQADTQYF.

The rearrangement joins TRBV6-5 to TRBJ1-3; no clear D gene. Germline lookup yields CDR1 MNHEY and CDR2 SVGAGI. The V gene lost 2 bases and the J gene lost 7 bases, with 15 bases spanning the gap. The CDR3 is made up of 15 amino acids. In DNA form, the CDR3 reads TGTGCCAGCAGTTACGGTGGCCCCTTCGGGAACACCATATATTTT. Protein product: CASSYGGPFGNTIYF.

V is TRBV13 and J is TRBJ1-2; D may be TRBD1 (5 bases). The CDR3 sequence is 15 residues long. V lost 4 bases and J lost 4, with 16 bases in between. The germline V gene has CDR1 PRHDT and CDR2 FYEKMQ (reference sequence). CDR3 DNA: TGTGCCAGCAGCTCTGGCGACAGAGCCTCCTATGGCTACACCTTC. It encodes CASSSGDRASYGYTF.